This entry describes one TCR beta chain. The data stem from a study of blood T cell repertoires in COVID-19. At the level of the study: Samples taken during acute and convalescent COVID-19 were collected in the United States, Italy and Spain. Sample material is recorded as cDNA or gDNA derived from T cells, B-cell-depleted T cells, or PBMCs.

Authors' analysis steps: Amplification from reference gene primers served as the basis for estimated nucleated cell counts. The assay was immunoSEQ multiplex PCR, and TCRdb's table has in-frame clones only and misses some. The V and J calls and clone size come from that table; D and trimming were worked out from the DNA. The table shows 150,000 or so clones, with more than 75% occurring only once. CDR1 MDHEN and CDR2 SYDVKM come from the germline V gene. Trimming cost V 6 bases and J 2 bases, with 14 bases left between them. This CDR3 comprises 14 residues. The rearrangement uses TRBV28 and TRBJ2-7; D perhaps matches TRBD1 (6 bases). This TCR was sampled from a man aged 55-75 years with active or convalescent COVID-19. The sample taken for sequencing was peripheral blood. CDR3 protein: CASRAGDNTYEQYF. In DNA form, the CDR3 reads TGTGCCAGCAGGGCAGGGGACAACACCTACGAGCAGTACTTC.